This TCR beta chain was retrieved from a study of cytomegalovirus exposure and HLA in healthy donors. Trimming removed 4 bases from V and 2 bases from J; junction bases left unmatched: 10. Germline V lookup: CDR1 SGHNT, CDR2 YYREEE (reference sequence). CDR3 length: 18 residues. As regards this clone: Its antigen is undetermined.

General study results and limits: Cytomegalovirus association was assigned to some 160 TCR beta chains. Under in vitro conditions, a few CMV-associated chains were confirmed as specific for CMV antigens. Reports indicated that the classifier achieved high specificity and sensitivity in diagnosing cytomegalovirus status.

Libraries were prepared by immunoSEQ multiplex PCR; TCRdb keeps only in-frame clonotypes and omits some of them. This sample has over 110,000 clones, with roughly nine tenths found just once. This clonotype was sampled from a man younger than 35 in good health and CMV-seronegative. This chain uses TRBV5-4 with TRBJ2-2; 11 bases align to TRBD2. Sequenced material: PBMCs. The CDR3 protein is CASSRPGTSGRNTGELFF. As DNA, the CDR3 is TGTGCCAGCAGCCGACCCGGGACTAGCGGTCGTAACACCGGGGAGCTGTTTTTT.